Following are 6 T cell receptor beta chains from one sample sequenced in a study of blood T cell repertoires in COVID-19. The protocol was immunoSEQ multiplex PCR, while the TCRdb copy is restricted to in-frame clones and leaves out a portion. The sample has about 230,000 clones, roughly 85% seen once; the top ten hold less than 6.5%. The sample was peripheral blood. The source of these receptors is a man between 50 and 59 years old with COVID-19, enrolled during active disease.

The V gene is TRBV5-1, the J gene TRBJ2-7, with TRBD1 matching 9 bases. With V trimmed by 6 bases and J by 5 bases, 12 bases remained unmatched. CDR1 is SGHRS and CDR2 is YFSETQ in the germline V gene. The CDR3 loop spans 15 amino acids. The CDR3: CASTPSGTGFNEQYF. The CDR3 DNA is TGCGCCAGCACTCCTTCCGGGACAGGGTTCAACGAGCAGTACTTC.

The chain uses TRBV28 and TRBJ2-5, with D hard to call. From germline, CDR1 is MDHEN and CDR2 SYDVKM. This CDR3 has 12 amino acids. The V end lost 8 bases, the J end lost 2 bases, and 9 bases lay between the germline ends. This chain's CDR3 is CASCLGQETQYF. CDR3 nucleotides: TGTGCCAGCTGCCTAGGACAAGAGACCCAGTACTTC.

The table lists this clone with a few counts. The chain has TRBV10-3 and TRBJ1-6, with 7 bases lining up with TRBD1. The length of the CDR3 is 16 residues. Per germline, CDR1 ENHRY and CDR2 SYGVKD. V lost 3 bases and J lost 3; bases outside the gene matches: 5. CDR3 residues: CAISDRTGVYNSPLHF. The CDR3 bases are TGTGCCATCAGTGATAGGACAGGAGTCTATAATTCACCCCTCCACTTT.

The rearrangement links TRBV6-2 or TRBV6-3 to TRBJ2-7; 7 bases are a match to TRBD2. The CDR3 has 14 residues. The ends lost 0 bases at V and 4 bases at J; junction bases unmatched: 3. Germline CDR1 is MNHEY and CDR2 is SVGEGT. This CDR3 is CASSYSGGEYEQYF. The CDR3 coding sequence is TGTGCCAGCAGTTACTCGGGGGGGGAGTACGAGCAGTACTTC.

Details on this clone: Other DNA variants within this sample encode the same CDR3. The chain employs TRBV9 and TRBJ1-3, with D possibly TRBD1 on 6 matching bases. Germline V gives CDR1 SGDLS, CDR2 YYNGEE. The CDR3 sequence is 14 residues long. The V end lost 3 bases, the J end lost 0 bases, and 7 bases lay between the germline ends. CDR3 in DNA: TGTGCCAGCAGCGCGACAGGCTCTGGAAACACCATATATTTT. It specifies CASSATGSGNTIYF. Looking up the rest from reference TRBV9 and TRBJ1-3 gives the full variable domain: DSGVTQTPKHLITATGQRVTLRCSPRSGDLSVYWYQQSLDQGLQFLIQYYNGEERAKGNILERFSAQQFPDLHSELNLSSLELGDSALYFCASSATGSGNTIYFGEGSWLTVV.

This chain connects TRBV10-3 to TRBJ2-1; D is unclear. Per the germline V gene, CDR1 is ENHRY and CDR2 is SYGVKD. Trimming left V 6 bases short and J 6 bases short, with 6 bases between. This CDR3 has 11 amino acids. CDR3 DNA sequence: TGTGCCATCAGACTCGCCAATGAGCAGTTCTTC. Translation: CAIRLANEQFF.